These 18 T cell receptor beta chains originate from one sample sequenced in a study of shared clonotypes between healthy human individuals. Sequencing used immunoSEQ multiplex PCR; TCRdb keeps in-frame clones, though not all of them. The data hold a few million clones, with approximately 95% observed a single time. Sequencing input: naive CD4+ T cells sorted from blood. Subset reported: CD45RA+ positively selected. The receptors originated from a man in his late teens or twenties in good health.

V usage is TRBV29-1 and J usage is TRBJ1-2; D ambiguous. Trimming removed 6 bases at V and 8 bases at J, with 16 bases between. Germline loops: CDR1 SQVTM, CDR2 ANQGSEA. CDR3 length equals 12 residues. CDR3 protein: CSVASGGRGYTF. The CDR3 nucleotides are TGCAGCGTCGCCTCAGGCGGACGAGGCTACACCTTC. Complete variable domain (other parts from reference TRBV29-1 and TRBJ1-2): SAVISQKPSRDICQRGTSLTIQCQVDSQVTMMFWYRQQPGQSLTLIATANQGSEATYESGFVIDKFPISRPNLTFSTLTVSNMSPEDSSIYLCSVASGGRGYTFGSGTRLTVV.

This chain links TRBV18 with TRBJ1-2; D is perhaps TRBD1 (5 bases). Germline V CDR1 and CDR2: KGHSH, LQKENI. Trimming pared 0 bases from V and 4 bases from J, leaving 12 bases between. This CDR3 comprises 15 residues. The CDR3: CASSPPEGSPYGYTF. The DNA of the CDR3 is TGTGCCAGCTCACCACCGGAGGGGTCTCCCTATGGCTACACCTTC.

The rearrangement links TRBV2 to TRBJ2-1, with TRBD1 matching over 11 bases. This CDR3 comprises 17 residues. V shed 3 bases and J 5 bases; nucleotides not matched to a gene: 9. Germline CDR1 and CDR2: SNHLY and FYNNEI. The CDR3 DNA reads as TGTGCCAGCAGTGATGCCGGGACAGGGGGTAAAAACAATGAGCAGTTCTTC. The encoded protein is CASSDAGTGGKNNEQFF.

The chain uses TRBV6-5 and TRBJ2-2; perhaps TRBD1 as D (6 bases). Germline V gives CDR1 MNHEY, CDR2 SVGAGI. V lost 10 bases, J lost 4 bases, and 13 bases lay in between. The CDR3 runs 13 residues. CDR3: CATRGGGTGELFF. CDR3 DNA: TGTGCCACCAGGGGCGGAGGCACCGGGGAGCTGTTTTTT.

V gene TRBV5-1 combines with J gene TRBJ1-6, with 9 nucleotides matching TRBD1. The CDR3 runs 17 residues. From germline, CDR1 is SGHRS and CDR2 YFSETQ. Trimming at V came to 2 bases and at J to 8 bases, leaving 11 bases not matched to a gene. The CDR3: CASSFRSLGQGDSPLHF. CDR3 nucleotides: TGCGCCAGCAGCTTCCGTTCGTTGGGACAGGGAGATTCACCCCTCCACTTT. Variable domain in full (rest from reference TRBV5-1 and TRBJ1-6): KAGVTQTPRYLIKTRGQQVTLSCSPISGHRSVSWYQQTPGQGLQFLFEYFSETQRNKGNFPGRFSGRQFSNSRSEMNVSTLELGDSALYLCASSFRSLGQGDSPLHFGNGTRLTVT.

This clone has a count of ten or more. The chain carries TRBV10-3 and TRBJ2-5; 7 nucleotides line up with TRBD2. Germline values: CDR1 ENHRY, CDR2 SYGVKD. The CDR3 spans 15 residues. J gave up 1 base and V 8 bases, and 10 bases lay outside the gene matches. This CDR3 is CAIGASGEVQETQYF. In nucleotides, the CDR3 is TGTGCCATCGGCGCCAGCGGGGAGGTCCAAGAGACCCAGTACTTC.

With regard to this clone: The same CDR3 also results from other DNA sequences found in this sample. CDR3 bases: TGTGCCAGTAGTACCACCGGACCCTACGAGCAGTACTTC. Residues: CASSTTGPYEQYF. This chain links TRBV19 with TRBJ2-7, with no clear D. Trimming pared 4 bases from V and 2 bases from J, leaving 9 bases between. The CDR3 has 13 amino acids. Germline loops: CDR1 LNHDA, CDR2 SQIVND (reference sequence).

The rearrangement joins TRBV29-1 to TRBJ1-2; D may be TRBD1 (6 bases). V was pared by 3 bases and J by 8 bases, with 13 bases between. The CDR3 runs 12 residues. Germline V gives CDR1 SQVTM, CDR2 ANQGSEA. In DNA, the CDR3 is TGCAGCGTTGAGAAGGGGGGGTTCGGCTACACCTTC. This translates into CSVEKGGFGYTF.

V is TRBV4-1 and J is TRBJ2-5, with TRBD1 identical over 10 bases. V lost 1 base and J lost 4; bases outside the gene matches: 6. The germline CDR1 and CDR2 sequences are MGHRA and YSYEKL. The CDR3 spans 16 residues. DNA of the CDR3: TGCGCCAGCAGCCAAGTAGGGACAGGGGAAAGAGAGACCCAGTACTTC. This translates into CASSQVGTGERETQYF.

The J gene is TRBJ1-4, the V gene TRBV7-8, with 9 bases identical to TRBD1. J gave up 3 bases and V 0 bases, and 2 bases lay outside the gene matches. In germline, CDR1 is SGHVS, CDR2 FQNEAQ. The CDR3 loop spans 16 amino acids. CDR3 in amino acids: CASSLAWTGANEKLFF. The DNA of the CDR3 is TGTGCCAGCAGCTTAGCTTGGACAGGGGCTAATGAAAAACTGTTTTTT.

The J gene is TRBJ2-1, the V gene TRBV6-4; D perhaps matches TRBD2 (6 bases). Looked up from germline, CDR1 is MRHNA and CDR2 is SNTAGT. Trimming removed 4 bases at V and 1 base at J, with 14 bases between. The CDR3 length is 16 residues. The CDR3 DNA reads as TGTGCCAGCAGTGTTATGGGACTCGCGTCCTACAATGAGCAGTTCTTC. Its protein is CASSVMGLASYNEQFF.

The chain has TRBV6-5 and TRBJ1-6; tentatively, D is TRBD1 (6 bases). The V gene's germline CDR1 is MNHEY and CDR2 SVGAGI. V lost 11 bases, J lost 10 bases, and 12 bases lay in between. This CDR3 region has 11 residues. DNA of the CDR3: TGTGCCTCGGGGGCCGGATCACCCCTCCACTTT. It is translated as CASGAGSPLHF.

This clone has a handful of counts. Other DNA sequences in this sample translate to the same CDR3. This chain links TRBV10-3 with TRBJ1-5; D not resolved. Germline CDR1 is ENHRY and CDR2 is SYGVKD. The CDR3 has 13 amino acids. V lost 3 bases and J lost 2, with 5 bases in between. In DNA form, the CDR3 reads TGTGCCATCAGTGAAGAGGGCAATCAGCCCCAGCATTTT. Encoded protein: CAISEEGNQPQHF.

In its sample, this clone was seen once. The chain couples TRBV6-1 to TRBJ1-2; D gene uncertain. The CDR3 consists of 13 residues. Germline lookup yields CDR1 MNHNS and CDR2 SASEGT. Trimming removed 10 bases at V and 8 bases at J, with 20 bases between. CDR3 region: CATYPSGLRGYTF. Written as DNA, the CDR3 is TGTGCCACCTATCCGTCGGGGTTGCGGGGCTACACCTTC.

The V call is TRBV2, the J call TRBJ1-6; D call uncertain. Deletions cut 6 bases from V and 7 bases from J, with 10 bases between. Germline CDR1 SNHLY, CDR2 FYNNEI. The CDR3 is 13 amino acids. The CDR3 DNA sequence: TGTGCCAGCAGAGCAGGAGCAAATTCACCCCTCCACTTT. The encoded protein is CASRAGANSPLHF.

V gene TRBV4-3 combines with J gene TRBJ2-7, with D perhaps given as TRBD1 or TRBD2 (5 bases each). Trimming took 3 bases from V and 3 from J, leaving 9 bases between them. CDR3 length equals 13 residues. Germline V gene lookup returns CDR1 LGHNA and CDR2 YSLEER. DNA for the CDR3: TGCGCCAGCAGCCAGAGGGACGGCTACGAGCAGTACTTC. This codes for CASSQRDGYEQYF.

V is TRBV4-3 and J is TRBJ2-7, with TRBD2 as a possible D gene (5 bases). The CDR3 consists of 15 residues. Germline V gene lookup returns CDR1 LGHNA and CDR2 YSLEER. Trimming removed 0 bases at V and 12 bases at J, with 21 bases between. CDR3 protein: CASSQDLGTAGVRYF. The CDR3 nucleotides read TGCGCCAGCAGCCAAGATCTCGGAACAGCCGGGGTGAGGTACTTC.

V and J are TRBV13 and TRBJ2-7; D remains ambiguous. Germline V gene lookup returns CDR1 PRHDT and CDR2 FYEKMQ (reference sequence). The CDR3 loop spans 14 amino acids. V lost 4 bases and J 3 bases, leaving 13 bases between the germline ends. CDR3 in DNA: TGTGCCAGCAGCTACGGCCCGGTGAGCTACGAGCAGTACTTC. Its protein product is CASSYGPVSYEQYF.